This is a list of T cell receptor beta chains from one sample in a study of OX40 agonist ivuxolimab in advanced cancers. The repertoire was sequenced with immunoSEQ multiplex PCR; TCRdb's copy has only in-frame clones and lacks some. This repertoire shows about 70,000 clones, 80% to 90% found once; its top ten account for 1.1%. Specimen: CD4+ or CD8+ T cells sorted from blood, collected in a trial of the OX40 agonist ivuxolimab. Receptors were obtained from an adult with an advanced solid tumor such as melanoma, head and neck, liver or kidney cancer. Each CDR3 is given with its conserved first and last residue. Each record gives: V gene, clone size, J gene, D gene, CDR3 protein, CDR3 DNA. D genes are given only for firm matches. Only some rows state a clone size, as once, few, many or a class for expanded clones.

TRBV28,NA,TRBJ1-1,TRBD1,CASWGQAYTEAFF,TGTGCCAGCTGGGGACAGGCCTACACTGAAGCTTTCTTT
TRBV5-6,NA,TRBJ1-4,TRBD1,CASSSRRGTRGRDDEKLFF,TGTGCCAGCAGCTCCCGCCGGGGGACCAGGGGGCGCGACGATGAAAAACTGTTTTTT
TRBV6-1,NA,TRBJ1-5,TRBD1,CASSSGQGIKPQHF,TGTGCCAGCAGTTCGGGACAGGGTATTAAGCCCCAGCATTTT
TRBV19,NA,TRBJ1-3,NA,CASSMGGTSSSGNTIYF,TGTGCCAGTAGTATGGGAGGGACGTCTTCCTCTGGAAACACCATATATTTT
TRBV29-1,NA,TRBJ2-1,NA,CSVVGAQSYNEQFF,TGCAGCGTTGTGGGGGCCCAATCGTACAATGAGCAGTTCTTC
TRBV2,NA,TRBJ1-3,NA,CASKGQGNTIYF,TGTGCCAGCAAAGGACAGGGAAACACCATATATTTT
TRBV10-3,NA,TRBJ2-1,NA,CAISSGIAKGNEQFF,TGTGCCATCAGCAGTGGTATAGCGAAGGGGAATGAGCAGTTCTTC
TRBV7-7,few,TRBJ2-5,TRBD1,CASSSQGVGETQYF,TGTGCCAGCAGCTCGCAGGGGGTCGGGGAGACCCAGTACTTC
TRBV5-1,NA,TRBJ2-2,NA,CASSFGDTGELFF,TGCGCCAGCAGCTTTGGAGACACCGGGGAGCTGTTTTTT
TRBV28,NA,TRBJ2-1,TRBD2,CASSATSGGAGGNEQFF,TGTGCCAGCAGTGCCACTAGCGGGGGGGCGGGAGGCAATGAGCAGTTCTTC
TRBV30,NA,TRBJ1-5,TRBD1,CAWSRTGTGKYSNQPQHF,TGTGCCTGGAGTCGAACCGGGACAGGGAAGTATAGCAATCAGCCCCAGCATTTT
TRBV28,NA,TRBJ1-1,NA,CASSLRQEAFF,TGTGCCAGCAGTTTACGGCAGGAAGCTTTCTTT
TRBV7-9,NA,TRBJ2-7,TRBD1,CASSPRDSLSYEQYF,TGTGCCAGCAGCCCCCGGGACAGCCTATCCTACGAGCAGTACTTC
TRBV27,NA,TRBJ1-4,NA,CASSLSWAGEKLFF,TGTGCCAGCAGTTTATCTTGGGCGGGGGAAAAACTGTTTTTT
TRBV6-1,NA,TRBJ1-5,NA,CASSFFGGSDQPQHF,TGTGCCAGCAGTTTCTTTGGGGGGAGTGATCAGCCCCAGCATTTT
TRBV7-2,NA,TRBJ2-7,NA,CASSVSYEQYF,TGTGCCAGCAGCGTCTCCTACGAGCAGTACTTC
TRBV6-5,NA,TRBJ2-1,NA,CASSSKTRGGDEQFF,TGTGCCAGCAGTTCGAAGACTAGAGGGGGGGATGAGCAGTTCTTC
TRBV11-2,few,TRBJ1-2,NA,CASSIGQLDGYTF,TGTGCCAGCAGCATAGGACAGCTAGATGGCTACACCTTC
TRBV5-1,NA,TRBJ2-5,TRBD2,CASSPGAGGRQETQYF,TGCGCCAGCAGCCCGGGGGCGGGGGGGCGACAAGAGACCCAGTACTTC
TRBV20-1,NA,TRBJ1-2,TRBD1,CRGTDNYGYTF,TGCAGAGGGACAGACAACTATGGCTACACCTTC
TRBV10-3,NA,TRBJ1-1,NA,CAIRSNTEAFF,TGTGCCATCAGATCGAACACTGAAGCTTTCTTT
TRBV19,NA,TRBJ1-2,TRBD1,CASSPRTGWDGYTF,TGTGCCAGTAGCCCCAGGACAGGGTGGGACGGCTACACCTTC
TRBV15,NA,TRBJ1-6,NA,CATSRDPGGGSPLHF,TGTGCCACCAGCAGAGATCCTGGGGGCGGTTCACCCCTCCACTTT
TRBV11-2,NA,TRBJ1-1,NA,CASRQPGRRNTEAFF,TGTGCCAGCAGACAACCCGGGAGGCGGAACACTGAAGCTTTCTTT
TRBV27,NA,TRBJ2-2,NA,CASRRVGVPAGELFF,TGTGCCAGCAGGAGAGTCGGAGTCCCAGCCGGGGAGCTGTTTTTT
TRBV11-2,few,TRBJ1-1,TRBD1,CASSWRGQGATEAFF,TGTGCCAGCAGTTGGCGGGGCCAGGGGGCCACTGAAGCTTTCTTT
TRBV19,NA,TRBJ1-2,NA,CASSPRPGRVAYGYTF,TGTGCCAGTAGCCCCCGCCCTGGAAGGGTAGCCTATGGCTACACCTTC
TRBV6-1,NA,TRBJ2-4,NA,CASSDPLAKNIQYF,TGTGCCAGCAGTGATCCACTAGCCAAAAACATTCAGTACTTC
TRBV5-4,NA,TRBJ2-1,TRBD1,CASSIQGGTYNEQFF,TGTGCCAGCAGCATACAGGGGGGCACTTACAATGAGCAGTTCTTC
TRBV6-1,NA,TRBJ1-3,TRBD1,CASRGQAGNTIYF,TGTGCCAGCAGGGGACAGGCTGGAAACACCATATATTTT
TRBV28,NA,TRBJ2-5,NA,CASSLGSQETQYF,TGTGCCAGCAGTTTAGGCAGTCAAGAGACCCAGTACTTC
TRBV11-2,NA,TRBJ1-3,NA,CASNSGEGNTIYF,TGTGCCAGTAACTCCGGGGAGGGAAACACCATATATTTT
TRBV19,NA,TRBJ2-1,TRBD1,CASSTRDRGWHEQFF,TGTGCCAGTAGTACCCGGGACAGGGGTTGGCATGAGCAGTTCTTC
TRBV7-8,NA,TRBJ1-2,NA,CASSLEGRGGYTF,TGTGCCAGCAGCTTAGAGGGGCGGGGTGGCTACACCTTC
TRBV19,NA,TRBJ1-1,NA,CASSILGQVNTEAFF,TGTGCCAGTAGTATTCTAGGACAAGTGAACACTGAAGCTTTCTTT
TRBV19,few,TRBJ1-2,TRBD1,CASSMTGPPYGYTF,TGTGCCAGTAGTATGACAGGGCCTCCCTATGGCTACACCTTC
TRBV6-1,NA,TRBJ2-7,TRBD2,CASRSAGSTPYEQYF,TGTGCCAGCAGGTCAGCGGGGAGTACCCCCTACGAGCAGTACTTC
TRBV27,once,TRBJ1-5,TRBD1,CASRGQGNQPQHF,TGTGCCAGCAGAGGACAGGGTAATCAGCCCCAGCATTTT
TRBV19,once,TRBJ1-5,TRBD1,CASEQGPVSPQHF,TGTGCCAGTGAACAGGGGCCCGTGTCGCCCCAGCATTTT
TRBV7-8,NA,TRBJ1-1,TRBD1,CASSLGDRPNTEAFF,TGTGCCAGCAGCTTAGGGGACAGACCGAACACTGAAGCTTTCTTT
TRBV28,NA,TRBJ1-5,TRBD1,CASSLTGGIQPQHF,TGTGCCAGCAGCCTCACAGGGGGGATTCAGCCCCAGCATTTT
TRBV6-5,NA,TRBJ2-5,NA,CASQRGETQYF,TGTGCCAGCCAACGGGGGGAGACCCAGTACTTC
TRBV7-6,NA,TRBJ2-3,NA,CASSLITDTQYF,TGTGCCAGCAGCTTAATCACAGATACGCAGTATTTT
TRBV28,NA,TRBJ2-7,NA,CASIGTDSSYEQYF,TGTGCCAGCATCGGGACCGATAGCTCCTACGAGCAGTACTTC
TRBV2,NA,TRBJ2-5,NA,CASRVGYQETQYF,TGTGCCAGCAGGGTGGGGTACCAAGAGACCCAGTACTTC
TRBV5-4,few,TRBJ2-3,NA,CASSTAGGGVDTQYF,TGTGCCAGCAGCACTGCGGGTGGGGGCGTTGATACGCAGTATTTT
TRBV2,NA,TRBJ2-7,TRBD2,CASSGKGLATYEQYF,TGTGCCAGCAGTGGGAAAGGACTAGCAACCTACGAGCAGTACTTC
TRBV7-9,NA,TRBJ1-1,TRBD1,CASSYTGGRNTEAFF,TGTGCCAGCAGCTACACAGGGGGGAGGAACACTGAAGCTTTCTTT
TRBV10-3,NA,TRBJ2-3,TRBD1,CAISEPQGLADTQYF,TGTGCCATCAGTGAGCCACAGGGGCTCGCCGATACGCAGTATTTT
TRBV19,NA,TRBJ1-6,NA,CASSTPPAGSSYNSPLHF,TGTGCCAGTAGTACCCCCCCGGCAGGAAGCTCCTATAATTCACCCCTCCACTTT
TRBV2,few,TRBJ2-3,NA,CASTTTLTDTQYF,TGTGCCAGCACCACGACGCTAACAGATACGCAGTATTTT
TRBV7-9,NA,TRBJ1-2,TRBD1,CASSLVGLDRGDGYTF,TGTGCCAGCAGCTTAGTTGGCCTGGACAGGGGAGATGGCTACACCTTC
TRBV2,NA,TRBJ2-5,TRBD1,CASSEPGGQETQYF,TGTGCCAGCAGTGAGCCAGGGGGACAAGAGACCCAGTACTTC
TRBV6-1,NA,TRBJ1-5,NA,CASYPGNNQPQHF,TGTGCCAGCTATCCAGGGAACAATCAGCCCCAGCATTTT
TRBV30,NA,TRBJ1-5,TRBD1,CAWRAPRDRGAYQPQHF,TGTGCCTGGAGAGCCCCGAGAGACAGGGGAGCTTATCAGCCCCAGCATTTT
TRBV29-1,NA,TRBJ2-1,TRBD1,CSVAWTGKNNEQFF,TGCAGCGTTGCCTGGACAGGGAAGAACAATGAGCAGTTCTTC
TRBV7-8,few,TRBJ2-7,NA,CASSLGRRSSYEQYF,TGTGCCAGCAGCTTAGGGCGTCGCAGCTCCTACGAGCAGTACTTC
TRBV27,NA,TRBJ2-3,TRBD1,CASSTWTGLDTQYF,TGTGCCAGCAGCACTTGGACAGGGCTAGATACGCAGTATTTT
TRBV5-1,NA,TRBJ1-4,NA,CASSLTGRSNEKLFF,TGCGCCAGCAGCTTGACAGGGCGGAGCAATGAAAAACTGTTTTTT
TRBV6-6,NA,TRBJ2-5,NA,CASSYQGGDRETQYF,TGTGCCAGCAGTTACCAGGGGGGGGATAGGGAGACCCAGTACTTC